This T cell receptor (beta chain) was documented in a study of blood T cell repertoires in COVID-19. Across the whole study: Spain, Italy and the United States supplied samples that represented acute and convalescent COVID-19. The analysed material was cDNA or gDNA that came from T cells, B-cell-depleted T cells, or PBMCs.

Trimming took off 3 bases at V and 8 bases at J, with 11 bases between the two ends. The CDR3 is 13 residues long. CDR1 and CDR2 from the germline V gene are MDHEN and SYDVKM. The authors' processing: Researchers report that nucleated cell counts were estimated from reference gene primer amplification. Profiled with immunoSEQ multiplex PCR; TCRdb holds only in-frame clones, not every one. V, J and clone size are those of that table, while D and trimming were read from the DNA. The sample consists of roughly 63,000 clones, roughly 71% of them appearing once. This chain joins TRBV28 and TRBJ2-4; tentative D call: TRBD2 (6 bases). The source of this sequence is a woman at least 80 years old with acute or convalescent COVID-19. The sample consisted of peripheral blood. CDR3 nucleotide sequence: TGTGCCAGCAGTTTCGGCAGGGAGGACATTCAGTACTTC. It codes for CASSFGREDIQYF.